This T cell receptor (beta chain) comes out of a study of cytomegalovirus exposure and HLA in healthy donors. Whole-study findings and limits: The study recorded 164 TCR beta chains that were cytomegalovirus-associated. In the 130 or so validation repertoires, about 94% of cluster scores exceeded 0, per a later analysis. CMV antigen specificity was confirmed in vitro for three CMV-associated chains.

Separate from the approximately 720-subject first cohort was the approximately 120-subject validation cohort, to which the donors belonged. The repertoire was sequenced with immunoSEQ multiplex PCR; TCRdb's copy has only in-frame clones and lacks some. The sample includes 75,000 to 90,000 clones, 85% to 95% of them seen just once. Regarding this clone: The antigen remains undetermined.

Sequenced input: PBMCs. This clonotype was obtained from a woman aged 18-29 years in good health and CMV-seronegative.

The CDR3: CASSQRQGAHEQFF. Here the CDR3 DNA reads TGCGCCAGCAGCCAGAGACAGGGGGCCCATGAGCAGTTCTTC. V gene TRBV4-1 combines with J gene TRBJ2-1; 10 bases match TRBD1. The junction had 4 bases not matched to a gene; V was cut back by 3 bases and J by 8 bases. The germline CDR1 and CDR2 sequences are MGHRA and YSYEKL. CDR3 length: 14 amino acids.